The subject of this entry is one TCR beta chain. Its target is not known. The stimulus was lysate of CMV-infected fibroblasts, 10 ug/mL. CD40L-negative CD69-negative CD45RO-high memory CD4+ T cells were sorted as populations depleted of antigen-responding cells. Unmatched junction bases numbered 6, after V lost 1 base and J lost 2 bases. The CDR3 is 16 amino acids. The germline gives CDR1 KGHSH, CDR2 LQKENI. These data are taken from a study of persistence of HIV-infected CD4 T cells. Sequencing used immunoSEQ version 4 in survey mode. The protocol was immunoSEQ multiplex PCR, while the TCRdb copy is restricted to in-frame clones and leaves out a portion. Of tens of thousands of clones listed, roughly three quarters were seen once; the top ten hold roughly 0.81%. Findings of the study overall: TCRbeta richness was lower in CMV- and Gag-responding cells than in anti-CD3/anti-CD28-responding cells.

The sample in question was CD4+ T cells sorted from PBMCs after 18-hour stimulation, obtained from a patient who received antiretroviral therapy. This TCR was recovered from an adult woman with HIV who was CMV-seropositive. The chain has TRBV18 and TRBJ1-1; the match to TRBD1 covers 8 bases. For the CDR3, the DNA is TGTGCCAGCTCACCACGAGGGACAGGCTCTAACACTGAAGCTTTCTTT. Translating gives CASSPRGTGSNTEAFF.